Presented here are 16 T cell receptor beta chains from one specimen sequenced in a study of OX40 agonist ivuxolimab in advanced cancers. Assay used: immunoSEQ multiplex PCR; TCRdb lists only in-frame clones, some missing. The data contain fewer than 85,000 clones, approximately 84% of them singletons. Material: CD4+ or CD8+ T cells sorted from blood, obtained in a trial of the OX40 agonist ivuxolimab. Receptors originate from an adult with an advanced solid tumor such as melanoma, head and neck, liver or kidney cancer.

The chain has TRBV2 and TRBJ1-2; D is unclear. CDR3 size: 14 residues. Germline CDR1 and CDR2: SNHLY and FYNNEI. The ends were cut back, 3 bases at V and 4 bases at J, with 12 bases in the middle. CDR3 region: CASSDSLMSYGYTF. In DNA form, the CDR3 reads TGTGCCAGCAGTGACAGCCTGATGAGCTATGGCTACACCTTC.

V is TRBV27 and J is TRBJ2-3, with a weak D call TRBD2 (5 bases). The germline gives CDR1 MNHEY, CDR2 SMNVEV (reference sequence). The CDR3 has 16 residues. The V end lost 5 bases, the J end lost 2 bases, and 17 bases lay between the germline ends. For the CDR3, the DNA is TGTGCCAGCAGTGTGAGCCCCGGACTTTACACAGATACGCAGTATTTT. Its protein product is CASSVSPGLYTDTQYF.

The V and J genes are TRBV15 and TRBJ2-2; D call uncertain. The germline V gene encodes CDR1 LNHNV and CDR2 YYDKDF (reference sequence). The CDR3 consists of 14 residues. The ends were cut back, 8 bases at V and 5 bases at J, with 15 bases in the middle. The CDR3 coding sequence is TGTGCCACCCGGAGATCTCCCAAAACCGGGGAGCTGTTTTTT. This gives the protein CATRRSPKTGELFF.

Remarks on this clone: The same CDR3 can be traced to other DNA sequences in this sample. CDR3 bases: TGTGCCAGCAGCGCAGGGGGGGAGACCCAGTACTTC. Encoded protein: CASSAGGETQYF. This chain uses TRBV9 with TRBJ2-5; TRBD1 is a possible D gene (7 bases). CDR1 and CDR2 from the germline V gene are SGDLS and YYNGEE. This CDR3 is 12 amino acids long. V dropped 3 bases and J dropped 5 bases, with 8 bases sitting between them.

V and J are TRBV15 and TRBJ1-4, with D tentatively TRBD1 (5 bases). Germline V CDR1 and CDR2: LNHNV, YYDKDF (reference sequence). The CDR3 totals 17 residues. The V end lost 1 base, the J end lost 8 bases, and 20 bases lay between the germline ends. The chain's CDR3 is CATSRASTGTSGEKLFF. The CDR3 DNA is TGTGCCACCAGCAGAGCTAGTACCGGGACCTCGGGGGAAAAACTGTTTTTT.

The chain links TRBV29-1 to TRBJ1-2, with D unresolved. The V end was cut by 3 bases, the J end by 1 base, with 6 bases between. Germline V lookup: CDR1 SQVTM, CDR2 ANQGSEA. The CDR3 is 12 residues long. This CDR3 reads CSVDTLNYGYTF. CDR3 bases: TGCAGCGTTGATACACTTAACTATGGCTACACCTTC.

The rearrangement joins TRBV5-6 to TRBJ2-5; D ambiguous. The CDR3 contains 14 residues. The V gene's germline CDR1 is SGHDT and CDR2 YYEEEE. Trimming removed 4 bases at V and 5 bases at J, with 15 bases between. The CDR3 sequence is CASSDGKVRETQYF. CDR3 nucleotide sequence: TGTGCCAGCAGCGACGGCAAGGTTCGGGAGACCCAGTACTTC.

CDR3 protein: CASSREESAAHGYTF. The DNA for the CDR3 is TGCGCCAGCAGCCGAGAAGAGTCGGCGGCGCATGGCTACACCTTC. The gene calls are TRBV4-3 and TRBJ1-2; D uncertain. There are 15 residues in the CDR3. CDR1 is LGHNA, CDR2 YSLEER, per germline. The V end lost 4 bases, the J end lost 6 bases, and 18 bases lay between the germline ends.

The rearrangement uses TRBV5-1 and TRBJ2-1; D tentatively reads TRBD1 or TRBD2 (6 bases each). The CDR3 has 15 residues. Trimming pared 3 bases from V and 2 bases from J, leaving 12 bases between. Germline V gene data show CDR1 as SGHRS and CDR2 as YFSETQ. CDR3 DNA sequence: TGCGCCAGCAGCTCCGGAGGGGGAGCCTACAATGAGCAGTTCTTC. It translates to CASSSGGGAYNEQFF.

V and J are TRBV6-1 and TRBJ1-2; no firm D call. This CDR3 is built from 10 residues. The germline gives CDR1 MNHNS, CDR2 SASEGT. Trimming took 5 bases from V and 10 from J, leaving 8 bases between them. The CDR3 region has the DNA TGTGCCAGCAGTTGGGAAGACTACACCTTC. It codes for CASSWEDYTF.

The chain recombines TRBV7-3 with TRBJ2-5; either TRBD1 or TRBD2 may fit D (6 bases each). The CDR3 is made up of 15 amino acids. V was clipped by 0 bases and J by 5 bases, with 13 bases between them. CDR1 is SGHTA and CDR2 is FQGTGA in the germline V gene. The DNA for the CDR3 is TGTGCCAGCAGCTTAACTGGGGGGCAGCAGGAGACCCAGTACTTC. Residues: CASSLTGGQQETQYF.

The rearrangement joins TRBV9 to TRBJ2-7; 8 bases align to TRBD1. The CDR3 is 16 residues long. V shed 3 bases and J 6 bases; nucleotides not matched to a gene: 14. Germline CDR1 SGDLS, CDR2 YYNGEE. CDR3 residues: CASSAHIGTGGSEQYF. CDR3 nucleotides: TGTGCCAGCAGCGCCCACATTGGGACAGGTGGGAGCGAGCAGTACTTC.

V and J are TRBV9 and TRBJ1-6; D is possibly TRBD1 (5 bases). V dropped 5 bases and J dropped 0 bases, with 15 bases sitting between them. Looked up from germline, CDR1 is SGDLS and CDR2 is YYNGEE. The CDR3 runs to 17 residues. The CDR3 region has the DNA TGTGCCAGCAGTGCGGGGCCAGGGCGCTCCTATAATTCACCCCTCCACTTT. Translation: CASSAGPGRSYNSPLHF.

This clone appeared once. This rearrangement joins TRBV19 to TRBJ1-1; TRBD1 aligns across 11 bases. From germline, CDR1 is LNHDA and CDR2 SQIVND (reference sequence). The CDR3 runs to 16 residues. Trimming took 0 bases from V and 4 from J; bases not matched to a gene: 4. The CDR3 reads CASSIEFGTGGTEAFF. CDR3 coding DNA: TGTGCCAGTAGTATAGAGTTTGGGACAGGGGGCACTGAAGCTTTCTTT.

The V call is TRBV5-1, the J call TRBJ1-4, with D unclear. Germline CDR1 is SGHRS and CDR2 is YFSETQ. CDR3 size: 15 residues. The V end lost 2 bases, the J end lost 0 bases, and 8 bases lay between the germline ends. Here the CDR3 reads CASSLEVATNEKLFF. Written as DNA, the CDR3 is TGCGCCAGCAGCTTAGAGGTAGCAACTAATGAAAAACTGTTTTTT.

The genes are TRBV7-3 and TRBJ2-5, with TRBD2 matching over 14 bases. This CDR3 spans 16 amino acids. The V gene end was trimmed by 2 bases and the J gene end by 5 bases; junction bases not matched to a gene: 4. Germline CDR1 and CDR2: SGHTA and FQGTGA. CDR3 residues: CASSLLGLAGVETQYF. Here the CDR3 DNA reads TGTGCCAGCAGCTTATTGGGACTAGCGGGAGTGGAGACCCAGTACTTC.